This TCR beta chain was found in a study of T-cell reconstitution after alpha-beta-depleted transplantation in children. The CDR3 has 15 amino acids. V was trimmed by 4 bases and J by 7 bases, leaving 16 bases between them. Researchers prepared the TCRbeta library using unique molecular identifiers, the study reports. One entry per CDR3 protein results from TCRdb running MiXCR on the PCR reads. Here the sample spans 500,000 to 600,000 distinct CDR3 sequences, about a sixth being singletons. V usage is TRBV12-3 or TRBV12-4 and J usage is TRBJ1-4, with D maybe TRBD1 (6 bases). The receptor was derived from a human donor who donated a stem cell graft to a child with acute lymphoblastic leukemia. Sequenced material: PBMCs from the stem cell graft donor, taken from the stem cell graft. The CDR3 reads CASSSGGAKGEKLFF. CDR3 nucleotide sequence: TGTGCCAGCAGTTCGGGGGGCGCGAAGGGTGAAAAACTGTTTTTT.